This T cell receptor (beta chain) stems from a study of T cell responses to AZD1222 COVID-19 vaccine. The germline V gene has CDR1 SSHAT and CDR2 FNYEAQ (reference sequence). The CDR3 loop spans 16 amino acids. Losses at the gene ends were 2 bases for V and 1 base for J; bases not matched to a gene: 6. Sequencing used immunoSEQ multiplex PCR; TCRdb keeps in-frame clones, though not all of them. The table lists about 110,000 clones, roughly 87% of them singletons, with about 5% in the top ten. The receptor comes from an adult in good health. The gene calls are TRBV7-7 and TRBJ2-5; 8 bases align to TRBD1. The source material was peripheral blood, sampled on day 0 of AZD1222 vaccination. Here the CDR3 reads CASSLTGQVGQETQYF. The CDR3 DNA sequence: TGTGCCAGCAGCTTAACGGGACAGGTTGGCCAAGAGACCCAGTACTTC.